The 30 T cell receptor beta chains below were found in one sample sequenced in a study of blood T cell repertoires in COVID-19. Profiling relied on immunoSEQ multiplex PCR, and the TCRdb table lists in-frame clones only, not all of them. The table records some 130,000 clones, approximately 88% of them present only once. Material: peripheral blood. The origin of the receptors is a man over 45 with acute or convalescent COVID-19.

The chain carries TRBV19 and TRBJ1-1, with 7 bases that match TRBD1. Germline trimming cut 7 bases from V and 4 bases from J; bases unmatched to any gene: 6. The CDR3 runs to 13 residues. Germline V CDR1 and CDR2: LNHDA, SQIVND (reference sequence). This chain's CDR3 is CASIPRQGTEAFF. DNA for the CDR3: TGTGCCAGTATCCCCCGACAGGGCACTGAAGCTTTCTTT.

The J gene is TRBJ2-3, the V gene TRBV6-2 or TRBV6-3; unclear D gene. The CDR3 spans 14 residues. Trimming left V 1 base short and J 0 bases short, with 5 bases between. CDR1 MNHEY and CDR2 SVGEGT come from the germline V gene. The CDR3 loop reads CASSYLTSTDTQYF. The CDR3 nucleotides are TGTGCCAGCAGTTACTTGACTAGCACAGATACGCAGTATTTT.

V gene TRBV28 combines with J gene TRBJ1-1, with D maybe TRBD1 (5 bases). Germline V gene lookup returns CDR1 MDHEN and CDR2 SYDVKM. This CDR3 has 13 residues. V was shortened by 8 bases and J by 4 bases, with 14 bases between the two germline ends. The CDR3 is CASRRGLSTEAFF. The CDR3 nucleotides are TGTGCCAGCCGTAGGGGTTTGAGCACTGAAGCTTTCTTT.

This rearrangement joins TRBV3-1 (or the pseudogene TRBV3-2) to TRBJ1-2, with D possibly matching TRBD1 (6 bases). Germline lookup yields CDR1 LGHDT and CDR2 YNNKEL (reference sequence). CDR3 length: 15 residues. Trimming cost V 6 bases and J 4 bases, with 18 bases left between them. The CDR3 reads CASRSGRQAVYGYTF. The CDR3 DNA follows: TGTGCCAGCAGGTCCGGACGACAGGCTGTCTATGGCTACACCTTC.

This chain connects TRBV5-1 to TRBJ2-7; D gene unclear. This CDR3 has 15 amino acids. Germline CDR1 and CDR2: SGHRS and YFSETQ. Trimming removed 0 bases from V and 2 bases from J, with 12 bases in between. The CDR3: CASSLAGRPPYEQYF. The CDR3 DNA reads TGCGCCAGCAGCTTGGCCGGCAGGCCCCCCTACGAGCAGTACTTC.

The chain recombines TRBV7-9 with TRBJ1-2, with TRBD1 matching 10 bases. Per germline, CDR1 SEHNR and CDR2 FQNEAQ (reference sequence). Trimming removed 5 bases from V and 5 bases from J; junction bases left unmatched: 8. This CDR3 has 15 amino acids. CDR3 sequence: CASSLPGQGVYGYTF. In nucleotides, the CDR3 is TGTGCCAGCAGCCTACCCGGACAGGGGGTGTATGGCTACACCTTC.

A single count supports this clone. The chain recombines TRBV2 with TRBJ2-3; 13 bases are a match to TRBD2. This CDR3 spans 19 amino acids. The V gene end was trimmed by 4 bases and the J gene end by 4 bases; junction bases not matched to a gene: 14. CDR1 and CDR2 from the germline V gene are SNHLY and FYNNEI. The CDR3 DNA sequence: TGTGCCAGCAGTGTAAGACTAGCGGGAGGCTCTGCCGCCCCAGATACGCAGTATTTT. It translates to CASSVRLAGGSAAPDTQYF.

This clone was seen only once. The V gene is TRBV28, the J gene TRBJ2-7, with D tentatively TRBD1 (6 bases). CDR3 size: 16 residues. CDR1 MDHEN and CDR2 SYDVKM come from the germline V gene. V lost 6 bases to trimming and J lost 3 bases, with 21 bases between them. CDR3 residues: CASRKYQGQIDYEQYF. DNA for the CDR3: TGTGCCAGCAGGAAGTATCAAGGACAGATAGACTACGAGCAGTACTTC.

The table lists this clone with a count of one. The chain combines TRBV7-6 with TRBJ2-1, with 13 bases lining up with TRBD2. Germline V CDR1 and CDR2: SGHVS, FNYEAQ. There are 17 residues in the CDR3. Trimming at V came to 4 bases and at J to 0 bases, leaving 3 bases not matched to a gene. The CDR3 nucleotides are TGTGCCAGCAGCTATCGGACTAGCGGGAGCTCCTACAATGAGCAGTTCTTC. Translated, it gives CASSYRTSGSSYNEQFF.

This chain uses TRBV11-1 with TRBJ2-5; a possible D gene is TRBD2 (5 bases). Trimming cost V 3 bases and J 2 bases, with 10 bases left between them. The CDR3 runs to 14 residues. Per germline, CDR1 SGHAT and CDR2 FQDESV (reference sequence). The CDR3 nucleotides are TGTGCCAGCAGCTTTTTTGGCGGGCAAGAGACCCAGTACTTC. Translating gives CASSFFGGQETQYF.

To note about this clone: Other DNA sequences in this specimen translate into the identical CDR3. J is TRBJ1-3 and V is TRBV27, with D hard to call. Looked up from germline, CDR1 is MNHEY and CDR2 is SMNVEV (reference sequence). The CDR3 sequence is 14 residues long. V lost 3 bases and J 1 base, leaving 7 bases between the germline ends. The CDR3 DNA reads TGTGCCAGCAGTTTGAGAGGGTCTGGAAACACCATATATTTT. Its protein product is CASSLRGSGNTIYF.

The CDR3 coding sequence is TGTGCCAGCACCTTAGCGGGGAGCTCCTACAATGAGCAGTTCTTC. As protein: CASTLAGSSYNEQFF. V is TRBV2 and J is TRBJ2-1; 8 bases match TRBD2. V shed 7 bases and J 0 bases; nucleotides not matched to a gene: 5. The CDR3 contains 15 residues. Germline V gene sequence: CDR1 SNHLY, CDR2 FYNNEI.

V gene TRBV28 combines with J gene TRBJ2-6; the D gene is possibly TRBD2 (6 bases). Germline CDR1 reads MDHEN; CDR2 reads SYDVKM. CDR3 length equals 13 residues. V lost 10 bases, J lost 4 bases, and 11 bases lay in between. The CDR3 nucleotides read TGTGCCACGGAGGGTCCCGGGGCCAACGTCCTGACTTTC. Its translation is CATEGPGANVLTF.

The J gene is TRBJ1-2, the V gene TRBV6-2 or TRBV6-3; the D gene is possibly TRBD1 (5 bases). The CDR3 runs to 12 residues. V shed 5 bases and J shed 8 bases, with 12 bases lying between them. Germline V lookup: CDR1 MNHEY, CDR2 SVGEGT. The CDR3 DNA reads TGTGCCAGCAGTCGCAGGGCGGAAGGCTACACCTTC. It is translated as CASSRRAEGYTF.

The chain couples TRBV2 to TRBJ2-3; D call uncertain. This CDR3 has 11 amino acids. V was clipped by 7 bases and J by 2 bases, with 4 bases between them. Germline CDR1 and CDR2: SNHLY and FYNNEI. CDR3 coding DNA: TGTGCCAGCACTAACACAGATACGCAGTATTTT. As protein: CASTNTDTQYF.

Remarks on this clone: Given a much more abundant clone one base away, this may be a read error. The chain carries TRBV6-5 and TRBJ2-7; tentative D call: TRBD1 (5 bases). CDR3 length: 11 residues. Germline-derived CDR1 and CDR2 are MNHEY and SVGAGI. Trimming removed 7 bases at V and 4 bases at J, with 8 bases between. The CDR3 protein is CASTGKYEQYF. The CDR3 region has the DNA TGTGCCAGCACAGGGAAGTACGAGCAGTACTTC.

The gene calls are TRBV11-2 and TRBJ2-2; TRBD1 might be the D (5 bases). Trimming stripped 5 bases from V and 6 bases from J, with 10 bases between. This CDR3 has 13 amino acids. Germline CDR1 and CDR2: SGHAT and FQNNGV. CDR3 sequence: CASSQQGAGELFF. CDR3 sequence (DNA): TGTGCCAGCAGCCAGCAGGGTGCCGGGGAGCTGTTTTTT.

The chain recombines TRBV5-5 with TRBJ1-2, with 10 bases identical to TRBD1. The CDR3 has 14 amino acids. V was clipped by 4 bases and J by 2 bases; unmatched bases: 2. Germline CDR1 SGHKS, CDR2 YYEKEE (reference sequence). The CDR3 DNA sequence: TGTGCCAGCAGCCCGGGACAGGGGAACTATGGCTACACCTTC. Translation gives CASSPGQGNYGYTF.

The V and J genes are TRBV6-5 and TRBJ2-7, with 9 nucleotides matching TRBD1. Trimming cost V 4 bases and J 4 bases; bases outside gene matches: 8. CDR3 length: 15 residues. Germline CDR1 and CDR2: MNHEY and SVGAGI. The CDR3 nucleotides read TGTGCCAGCAGTTCTTCCGGGACAGGGTCGTACGAGCAGTACTTC. Protein product: CASSSSGTGSYEQYF.

This clone was seen a handful of times. DNA for the CDR3: TGTGCCAGCAGATTAGGAGGGGTTGTCTATGGCTACACCTTC. This codes for CASRLGGVVYGYTF. V usage is TRBV6-5 and J usage is TRBJ1-2; TRBD1 is a possible D gene (5 bases). The V end lost 6 bases, the J end lost 4 bases, and 15 bases lay between the germline ends. Germline-derived CDR1 and CDR2 are MNHEY and SVGAGI. The CDR3 runs 14 residues.

The chain uses TRBV20-1 and TRBJ2-7; TRBD2 might be the D (5 bases). The V and J ends lost 7 bases and 0 bases respectively, with 7 bases between them. Germline CDR1 and CDR2: DFQATT and SNEGSKA (reference sequence). The length of the CDR3 is 11 residues. CDR3 nucleotide sequence: TGCAGTGAAGGGAGCTCCTACGAGCAGTACTTC. This codes for CSEGSSYEQYF.

The chain employs TRBV29-1 and TRBJ2-1; TRBD2 agrees at 7 bases. This CDR3 is 11 amino acids long. V lost 6 bases and J lost 13; bases outside the gene matches: 9. Germline V gives CDR1 SQVTM, CDR2 ANQGSEA. CDR3 residues: CSVDPSGSQFF. Written as DNA, the CDR3 is TGCAGCGTGGACCCTAGCGGCTCCCAGTTCTTC.

This clone was recorded only once. This chain links TRBV5-1 with TRBJ1-4, with TRBD1 as a possible D gene (6 bases). With 7 bases removed from V and 5 bases from J, the gap between germline ends came to 9 bases. The CDR3 totals 12 residues. Germline CDR1 SGHRS, CDR2 YFSETQ. CDR3 region: CASSQGNEKLFF. For the CDR3, the DNA is TGCGCCAGCTCACAGGGAAATGAAAAACTGTTTTTT.

J is TRBJ1-1 and V is TRBV20-1, with no clear D. CDR1 and CDR2 (germline): DFQATT, SNEGSKA (reference sequence). The ends were cut back, 2 bases at V and 1 base at J, with 2 bases in the middle. CDR3 length: 11 residues. In nucleotides, the CDR3 is TGCAGTGCTAGACAGAACACTGAAGCTTTCTTT. Translation: CSARQNTEAFF.

The chain joins TRBV29-1 to TRBJ2-1; D may be TRBD1 (5 bases). Deletions cut 4 bases from V and 12 bases from J, with 19 bases between. This CDR3 region has 13 residues. Looked up from germline, CDR1 is SQVTM and CDR2 is ANQGSEA. CDR3 region: CSVGGREPAGQFF. The CDR3 nucleotides read TGCAGCGTTGGGGGCAGGGAACCAGCAGGGCAGTTCTTC.

CDR3 sequence: CATSRDYGTSGYKLRQETQYF. The DNA for the CDR3 is TGTGCCACCAGCAGAGATTACGGGACTAGCGGATATAAGCTCCGACAAGAGACCCAGTACTTC. The rearrangement joins TRBV15 to TRBJ2-5, with 11 nucleotides matching TRBD2. The CDR3 runs to 21 residues. Trimming removed 0 bases from V and 2 bases from J; junction bases left unmatched: 17. Looked up from germline, CDR1 is LNHNV and CDR2 is YYDKDF (reference sequence).

This chain connects TRBV2 to TRBJ2-2; 7 bases are shared with TRBD2. V shed 0 bases, J shed 5 bases, and the junction held 6 bases outside the gene matches. This CDR3 is 16 amino acids long. Looked up from germline, CDR1 is SNHLY and CDR2 is FYNNEI. Here the CDR3 DNA reads TGTGCCAGCAGTGAAGCCGCTAGCGGATTAACCGGGGAGCTGTTTTTT. This encodes CASSEAASGLTGELFF.

The chain joins TRBV6-1 to TRBJ1-6; the D gene is possibly TRBD1 (5 bases). Trimming removed 0 bases at V and 7 bases at J, with 10 bases between. Germline values: CDR1 MNHNS, CDR2 SASEGT. This CDR3 has 15 amino acids. CDR3 DNA: TGTGCCAGCAGTGAAGCTCAGGGTATGAATTCACCCCTCCACTTT. It yields the protein CASSEAQGMNSPLHF.

This sequence joins TRBV2 and TRBJ1-4; 8 positions match TRBD1. The junction had 6 bases not matched to a gene; V was cut back by 8 bases and J by 4 bases. Germline assignment: CDR1 SNHLY and CDR2 FYNNEI. This CDR3 region has 14 residues. The CDR3 sequence is CASAGQAYNEKLFF. CDR3 bases: TGTGCCAGCGCGGGACAGGCGTATAATGAAAAACTGTTTTTT.

The J gene is TRBJ1-1, the V gene TRBV19, with D tentatively TRBD1 (5 bases). V was shortened by 2 bases and J by 1 base, with 8 bases between the two germline ends. CDR1 is LNHDA, CDR2 SQIVND, per germline (reference sequence). CDR3 size: 14 residues. DNA for the CDR3: TGTGCCAGTAGTATAAGGGGAGGGAACACTGAAGCTTTCTTT. Its translation: CASSIRGGNTEAFF. Combining the CDR3 with reference TRBV19 and TRBJ1-1 gives the whole variable domain DGGITQSPKYLFRKEGQNVTLSCEQNLNHDAMYWYRQDPGQGLRLIYYSQIVNDFQKGDIAEGYSVSREKKESFPLTVTSAQKNPTAFYLCASSIRGGNTEAFFGQGTRLTVV.